This TCR beta chain emerged from a study of type 1 regulatory T cells. Study at large: T-allo10 is an in vitro-generated, Tr1-enriched CD4 T cell product specific for alloantigen.

In this sample, this clonotype turned up many times. Its antigen is not known. TCRdb re-analysed the reads in MiXCR, keeping a single row per CDR3 protein. The sample records about 42,000 distinct CDR3 sequences, less than 15% being singletons. V was cut by 4 bases and J by 0 bases, with 12 bases left in between. The length of the CDR3 is 15 residues. Germline assignment: CDR1 SQVTM and CDR2 ANQGSEA. The V call is TRBV29-1, the J call TRBJ2-2; possibly TRBD2 for D (6 bases). Sequencing used cultured non-Tr1 T cells, either the whole culture or a sorted T cell fraction (not recorded which). This receptor was taken from a human donor in good health. The CDR3 DNA reads as TGCAGCGTTGCTCTTACGGGGGCGAACACCGGGGAGCTGTTTTTT. Its protein product is CSVALTGANTGELFF.